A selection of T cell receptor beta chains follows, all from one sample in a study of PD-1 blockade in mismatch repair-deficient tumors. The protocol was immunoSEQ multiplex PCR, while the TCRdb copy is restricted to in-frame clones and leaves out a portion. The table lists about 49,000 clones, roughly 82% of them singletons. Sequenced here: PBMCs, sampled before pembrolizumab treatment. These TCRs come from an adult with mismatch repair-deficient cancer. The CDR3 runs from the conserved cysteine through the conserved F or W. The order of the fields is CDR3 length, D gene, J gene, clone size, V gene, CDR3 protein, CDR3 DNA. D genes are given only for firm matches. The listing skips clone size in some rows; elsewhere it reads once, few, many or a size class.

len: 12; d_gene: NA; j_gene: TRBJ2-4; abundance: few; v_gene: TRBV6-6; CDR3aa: CASSLAMDIQYF; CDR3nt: TGTGCCAGCTCCCTAGCAATGGACATTCAGTACTTC
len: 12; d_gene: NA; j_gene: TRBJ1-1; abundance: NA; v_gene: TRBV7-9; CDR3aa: CASSRGNTEAFF; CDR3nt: TGTGCCAGCAGCCGCGGGAACACTGAAGCTTTCTTT
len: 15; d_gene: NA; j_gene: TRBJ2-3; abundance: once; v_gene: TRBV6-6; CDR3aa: CASTNLGSRTDTQYF; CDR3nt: TGTGCCAGCACCAATTTGGGCAGCCGCACAGATACGCAGTATTTT
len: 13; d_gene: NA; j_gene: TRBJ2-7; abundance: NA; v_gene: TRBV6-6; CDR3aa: CASSPRPATEQYF; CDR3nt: TGTGCCAGCAGTCCCCGTCCCGCCACCGAGCAGTACTTC
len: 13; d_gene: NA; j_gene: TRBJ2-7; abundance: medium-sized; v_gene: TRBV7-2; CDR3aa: CASSLSDGQGQYF; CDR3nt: TGTGCCAGCAGCTTAAGCGACGGGCAAGGGCAGTACTTC
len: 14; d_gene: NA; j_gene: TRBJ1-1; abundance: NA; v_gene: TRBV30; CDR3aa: CAWSVTTEGTEAFF; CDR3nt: TGTGCCTGGAGTGTCACCACCGAGGGCACTGAAGCTTTCTTT
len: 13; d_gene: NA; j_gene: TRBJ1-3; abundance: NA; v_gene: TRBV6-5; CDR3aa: CASKVGSGNTIYF; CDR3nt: TGTGCCAGCAAGGTGGGCTCTGGAAACACCATATATTTT
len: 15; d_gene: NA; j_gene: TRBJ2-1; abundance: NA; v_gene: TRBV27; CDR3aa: CASRNRDFVYNEQFF; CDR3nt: TGTGCCAGCAGAAACCGGGACTTTGTCTACAATGAGCAGTTCTTC
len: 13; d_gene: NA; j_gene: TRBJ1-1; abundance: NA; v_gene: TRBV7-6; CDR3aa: CASSFRQNTEAFF; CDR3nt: TGTGCCAGCAGCTTCCGACAGAACACTGAAGCTTTCTTT
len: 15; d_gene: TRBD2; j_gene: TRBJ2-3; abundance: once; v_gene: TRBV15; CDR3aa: CATSRGSGTPDTQYF; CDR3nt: TGTGCCACCAGCAGAGGGAGCGGGACCCCTGATACGCAGTATTTT
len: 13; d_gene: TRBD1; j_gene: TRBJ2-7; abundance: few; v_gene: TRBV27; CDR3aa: CASCHRDSYEQYF; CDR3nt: TGTGCCAGCTGCCACCGGGACAGCTACGAGCAGTACTTC
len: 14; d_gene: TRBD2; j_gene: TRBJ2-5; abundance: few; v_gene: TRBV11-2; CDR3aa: CASSPGHREGTQYF; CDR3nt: TGTGCCAGCAGCCCGGGCCACCGGGAGGGGACCCAGTACTTC
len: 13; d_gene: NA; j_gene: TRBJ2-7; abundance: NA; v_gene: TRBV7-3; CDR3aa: CASRSRGTYEQYF; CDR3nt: TGTGCCAGCAGGTCCCGGGGAACCTACGAGCAGTACTTC
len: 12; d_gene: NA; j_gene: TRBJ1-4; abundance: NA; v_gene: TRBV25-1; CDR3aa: CASMGPPEKLFF; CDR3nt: TGTGCCAGCATGGGCCCACCGGAAAAACTGTTTTTT
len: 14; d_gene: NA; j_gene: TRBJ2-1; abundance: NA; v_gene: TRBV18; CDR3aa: CASSPVAGRNEQFF; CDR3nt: TGTGCCAGCTCACCAGTGGCGGGCCGGAATGAGCAGTTCTTC
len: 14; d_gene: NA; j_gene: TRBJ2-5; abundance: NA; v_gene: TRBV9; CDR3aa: CASSPGQIQETQYF; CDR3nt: TGTGCCAGCAGCCCTGGGCAAATCCAAGAGACCCAGTACTTC
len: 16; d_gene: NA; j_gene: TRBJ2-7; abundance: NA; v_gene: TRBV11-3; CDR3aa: CASSLDRIGRNYEQYF; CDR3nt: TGTGCCAGCAGCTTAGATAGGATCGGGCGGAATTACGAGCAGTACTTC
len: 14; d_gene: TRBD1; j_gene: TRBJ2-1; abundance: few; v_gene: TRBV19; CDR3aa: CASRQGGRYNEQFF; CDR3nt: TGTGCCAGTAGACAGGGGGGCCGATACAATGAGCAGTTCTTC